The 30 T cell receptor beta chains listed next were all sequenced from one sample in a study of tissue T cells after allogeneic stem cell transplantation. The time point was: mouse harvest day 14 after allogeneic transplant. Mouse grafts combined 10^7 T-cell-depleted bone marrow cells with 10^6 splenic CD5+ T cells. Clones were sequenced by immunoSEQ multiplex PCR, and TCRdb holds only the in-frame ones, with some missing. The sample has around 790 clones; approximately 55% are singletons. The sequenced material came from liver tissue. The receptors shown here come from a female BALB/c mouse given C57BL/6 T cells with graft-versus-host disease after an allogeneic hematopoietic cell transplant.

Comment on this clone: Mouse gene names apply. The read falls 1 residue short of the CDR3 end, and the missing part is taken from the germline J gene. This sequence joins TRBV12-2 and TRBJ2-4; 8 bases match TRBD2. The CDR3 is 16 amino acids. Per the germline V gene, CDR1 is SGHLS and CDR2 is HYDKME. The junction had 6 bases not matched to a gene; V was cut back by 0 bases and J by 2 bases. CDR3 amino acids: CASSLERGGLQNTLYF. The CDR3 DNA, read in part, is TGTGCCAGCTCTCTCGAACGGGGGGGCCTTCAAAACACCTTGTAC.

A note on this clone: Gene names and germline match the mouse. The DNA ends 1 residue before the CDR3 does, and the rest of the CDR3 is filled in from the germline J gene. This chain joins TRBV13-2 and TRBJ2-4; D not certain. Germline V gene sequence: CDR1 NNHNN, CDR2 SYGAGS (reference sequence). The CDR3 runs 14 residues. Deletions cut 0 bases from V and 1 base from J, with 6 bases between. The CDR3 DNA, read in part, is TGTGCCAGCGGTGATGCTTGGGGTCAAAACACCTTGTAC. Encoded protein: CASGDAWGQNTLY. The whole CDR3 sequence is CASGDAWGQNTLYF.

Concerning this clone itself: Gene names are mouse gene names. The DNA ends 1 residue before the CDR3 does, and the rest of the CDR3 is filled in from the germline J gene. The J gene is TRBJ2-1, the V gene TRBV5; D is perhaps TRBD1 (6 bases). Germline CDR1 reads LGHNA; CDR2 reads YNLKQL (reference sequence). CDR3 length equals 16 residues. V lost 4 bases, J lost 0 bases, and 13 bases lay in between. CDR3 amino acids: CASSLLGTPNYAEQFF. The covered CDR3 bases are TGTGCCAGCAGCCTCCTCGGGACACCTAACTATGCTGAGCAGTTC.

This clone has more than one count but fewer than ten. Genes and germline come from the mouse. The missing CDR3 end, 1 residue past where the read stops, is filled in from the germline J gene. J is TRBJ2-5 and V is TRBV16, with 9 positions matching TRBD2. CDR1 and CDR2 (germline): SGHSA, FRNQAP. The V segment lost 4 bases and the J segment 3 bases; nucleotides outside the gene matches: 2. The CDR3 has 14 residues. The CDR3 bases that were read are TGTGCAAGCAGCTCGGGGACTGGGCAAGACACCCAGTAC. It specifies CASSSGTGQDTQY. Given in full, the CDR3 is CASSSGTGQDTQYF.

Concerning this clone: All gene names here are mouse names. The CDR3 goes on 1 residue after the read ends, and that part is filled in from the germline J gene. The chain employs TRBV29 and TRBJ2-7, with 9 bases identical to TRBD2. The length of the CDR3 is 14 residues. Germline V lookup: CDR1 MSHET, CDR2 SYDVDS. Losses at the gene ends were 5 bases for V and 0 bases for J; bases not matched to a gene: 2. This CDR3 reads CASSDWGSSYEQYF. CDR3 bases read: TGTGCTAGCAGTGACTGGGGGAGCTCCTATGAACAGTAC.

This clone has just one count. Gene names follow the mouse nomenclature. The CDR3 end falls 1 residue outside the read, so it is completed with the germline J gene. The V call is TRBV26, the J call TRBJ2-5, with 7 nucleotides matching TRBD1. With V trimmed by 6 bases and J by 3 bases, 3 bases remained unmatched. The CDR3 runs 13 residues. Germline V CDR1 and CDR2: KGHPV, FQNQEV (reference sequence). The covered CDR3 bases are TGTGCCAGCAGACCGACAGGGCAAGACACCCAGTAC. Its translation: CASRPTGQDTQY. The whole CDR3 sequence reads CASRPTGQDTQYF. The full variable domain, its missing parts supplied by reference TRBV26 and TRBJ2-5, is NSKVIQTPRYLVKGQGQKAKMRCIPEKGHPVVFWYQQNKNNEFKFLINFQNQEVLQQIDMTEKRFSAECPSNSPCSLEIQSSEAGDSALYLCASRPTGQDTQYFGPGTRLLVL.

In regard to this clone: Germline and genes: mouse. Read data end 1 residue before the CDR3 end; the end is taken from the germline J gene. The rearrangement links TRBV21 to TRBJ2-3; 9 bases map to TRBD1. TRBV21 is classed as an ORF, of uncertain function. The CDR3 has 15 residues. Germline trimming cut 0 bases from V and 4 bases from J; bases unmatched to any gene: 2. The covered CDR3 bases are TGTGCTAGCAGTCAATCTGGACAGGGGTCAGAAACGCTGTAT. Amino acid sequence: CASSQSGQGSETLY. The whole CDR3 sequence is CASSQSGQGSETLYF.

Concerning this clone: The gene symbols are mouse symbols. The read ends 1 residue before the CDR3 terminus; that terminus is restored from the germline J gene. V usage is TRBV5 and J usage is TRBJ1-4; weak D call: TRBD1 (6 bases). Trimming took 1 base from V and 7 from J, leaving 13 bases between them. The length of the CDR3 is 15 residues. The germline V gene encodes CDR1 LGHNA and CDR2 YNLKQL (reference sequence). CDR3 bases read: TGTGCCAGCAGCCAAGTCCAGGGGAGAGGCGAAAGATTATTT. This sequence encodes CASSQVQGRGERLF. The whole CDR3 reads CASSQVQGRGERLFF.

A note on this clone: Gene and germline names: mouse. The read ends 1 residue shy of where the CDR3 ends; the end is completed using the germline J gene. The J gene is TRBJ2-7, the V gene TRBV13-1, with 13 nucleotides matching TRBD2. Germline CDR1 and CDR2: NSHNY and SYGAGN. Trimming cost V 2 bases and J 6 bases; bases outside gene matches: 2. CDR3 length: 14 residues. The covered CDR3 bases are TGTGCCAGCAGTGAGGGACTGGGGGGGGTTGAACAGTAC. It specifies CASSEGLGGVEQY. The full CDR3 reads CASSEGLGGVEQYF.

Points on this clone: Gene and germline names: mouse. The sequenced CDR3 bases are TGTGCAAGCAGCTCCTCCTATGAACAGTAC. Encoded protein: CASSSSYEQY. The CDR3 in its entirety is CASSSSYEQYF. This chain joins TRBV16 and TRBJ2-7; D uncertain. The read terminates 1 residue ahead of where the CDR3 ends, so the germline J gene completes it. The CDR3 is made up of 11 amino acids. V was clipped by 4 bases and J by 0 bases, with 1 base between them. Germline CDR1 and CDR2: SGHSA and FRNQAP.

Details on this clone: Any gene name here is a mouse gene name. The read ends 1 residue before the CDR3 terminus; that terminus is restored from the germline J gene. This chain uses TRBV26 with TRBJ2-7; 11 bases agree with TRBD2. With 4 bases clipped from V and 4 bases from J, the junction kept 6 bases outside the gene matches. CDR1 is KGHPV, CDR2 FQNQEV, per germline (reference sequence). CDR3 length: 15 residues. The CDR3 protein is CASSPGLGGPYEQYF. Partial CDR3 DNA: TGTGCCAGCAGTCCCGGACTGGGGGGACCTTATGAACAGTAC. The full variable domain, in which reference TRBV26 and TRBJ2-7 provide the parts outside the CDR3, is NSKVIQTPRYLVKGQGQKAKMRCIPEKGHPVVFWYQQNKNNEFKFLINFQNQEVLQQIDMTEKRFSAECPSNSPCSLEIQSSEAGDSALYLCASSPGLGGPYEQYFGPGTRLTVL.

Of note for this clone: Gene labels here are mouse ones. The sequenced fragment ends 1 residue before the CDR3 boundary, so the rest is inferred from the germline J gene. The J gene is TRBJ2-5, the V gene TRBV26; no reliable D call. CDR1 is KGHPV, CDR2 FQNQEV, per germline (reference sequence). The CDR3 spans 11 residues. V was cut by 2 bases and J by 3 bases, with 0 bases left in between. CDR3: CASSLQDTQYF. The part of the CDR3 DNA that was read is TGTGCCAGCAGTCTGCAAGACACCCAGTAC.

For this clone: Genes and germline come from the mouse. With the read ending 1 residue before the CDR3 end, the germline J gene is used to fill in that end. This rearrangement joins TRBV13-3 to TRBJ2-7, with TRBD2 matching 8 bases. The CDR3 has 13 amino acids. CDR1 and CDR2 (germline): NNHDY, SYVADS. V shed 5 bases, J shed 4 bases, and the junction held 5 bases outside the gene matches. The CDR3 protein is CASSSDWGYEQYF. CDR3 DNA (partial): TGTGCCAGCAGCTCTGACTGGGGATATGAACAGTAC.

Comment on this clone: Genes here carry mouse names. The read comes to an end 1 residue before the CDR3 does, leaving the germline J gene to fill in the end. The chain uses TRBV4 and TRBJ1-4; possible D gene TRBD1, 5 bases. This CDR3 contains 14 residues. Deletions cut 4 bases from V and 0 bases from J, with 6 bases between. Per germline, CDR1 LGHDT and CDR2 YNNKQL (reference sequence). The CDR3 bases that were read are TGTGCCAGCAGCTTCAGGGTTTCCAACGAAAGATTATTT. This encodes CASSFRVSNERLF. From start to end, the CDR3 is CASSFRVSNERLFF.

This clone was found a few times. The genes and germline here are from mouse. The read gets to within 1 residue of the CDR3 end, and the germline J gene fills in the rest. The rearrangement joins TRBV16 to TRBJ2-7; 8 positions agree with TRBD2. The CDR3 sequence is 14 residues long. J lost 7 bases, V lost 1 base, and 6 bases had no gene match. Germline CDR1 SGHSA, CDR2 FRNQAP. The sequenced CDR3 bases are TGTGCAAGCAGCTTAGTCGGGGGGGCTGGGGAACAGTAC. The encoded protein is CASSLVGGAGEQY. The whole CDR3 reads CASSLVGGAGEQYF.

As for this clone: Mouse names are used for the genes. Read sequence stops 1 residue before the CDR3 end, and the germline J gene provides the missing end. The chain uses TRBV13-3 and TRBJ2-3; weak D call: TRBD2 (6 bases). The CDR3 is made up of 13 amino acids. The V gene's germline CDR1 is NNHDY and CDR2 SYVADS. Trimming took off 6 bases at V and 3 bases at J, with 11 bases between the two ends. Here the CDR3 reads CASTADWAETLYF. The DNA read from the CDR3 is TGTGCCAGCACCGCCGACTGGGCAGAAACGCTGTAT.

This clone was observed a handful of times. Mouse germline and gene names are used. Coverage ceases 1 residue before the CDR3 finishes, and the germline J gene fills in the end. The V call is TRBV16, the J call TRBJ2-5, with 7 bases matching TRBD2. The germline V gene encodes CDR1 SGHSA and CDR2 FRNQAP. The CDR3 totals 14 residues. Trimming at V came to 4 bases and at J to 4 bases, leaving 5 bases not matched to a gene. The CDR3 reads CASSSPGGEDTQYF. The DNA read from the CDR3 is TGTGCAAGCAGCTCCCCTGGGGGAGAAGACACCCAGTAC.

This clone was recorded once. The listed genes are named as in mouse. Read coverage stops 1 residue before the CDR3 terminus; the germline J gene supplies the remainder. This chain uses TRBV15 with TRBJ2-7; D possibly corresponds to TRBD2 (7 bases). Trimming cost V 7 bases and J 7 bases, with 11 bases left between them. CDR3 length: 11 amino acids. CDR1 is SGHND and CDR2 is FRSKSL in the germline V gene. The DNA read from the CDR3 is TGTGCCAGCATAGGGGGGGGGGAACAGTAC. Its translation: CASIGGGEQY. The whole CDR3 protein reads CASIGGGEQYF.

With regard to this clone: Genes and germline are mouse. The CDR3 loop reads CASSFTGDSDYTF. The sequenced CDR3 bases are TGTGCTAGCAGTTTCACAGGGGACTCCGACTACACC. V usage is TRBV29 and J usage is TRBJ1-2; 7 bases are a match to TRBD1. The CDR3 end falls 1 residue outside the read, so it is completed with the germline J gene. The V gene end was trimmed by 3 bases and the J gene end by 3 bases; junction bases not matched to a gene: 1. The CDR3 covers 13 residues. In germline, CDR1 is MSHET, CDR2 SYDVDS.

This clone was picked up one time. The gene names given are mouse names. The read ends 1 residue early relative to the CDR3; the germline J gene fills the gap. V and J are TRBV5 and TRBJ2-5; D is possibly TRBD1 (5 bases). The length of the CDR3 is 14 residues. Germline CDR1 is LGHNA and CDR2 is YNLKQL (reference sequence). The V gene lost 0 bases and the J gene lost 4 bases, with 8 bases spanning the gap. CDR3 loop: CASSQEDRKDTQYF. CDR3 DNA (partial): TGTGCCAGCAGCCAAGAAGACAGAAAAGACACCCAGTAC.

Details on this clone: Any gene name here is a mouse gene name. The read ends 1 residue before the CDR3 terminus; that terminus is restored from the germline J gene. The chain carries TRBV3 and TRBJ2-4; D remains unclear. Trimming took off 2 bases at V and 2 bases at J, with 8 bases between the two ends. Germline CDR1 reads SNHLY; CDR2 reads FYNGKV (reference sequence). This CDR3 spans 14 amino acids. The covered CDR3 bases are TGTGCCAGCAGCTTAAGGCAAAATCAAAACACCTTGTAC. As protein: CASSLRQNQNTLY. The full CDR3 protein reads CASSLRQNQNTLYF.

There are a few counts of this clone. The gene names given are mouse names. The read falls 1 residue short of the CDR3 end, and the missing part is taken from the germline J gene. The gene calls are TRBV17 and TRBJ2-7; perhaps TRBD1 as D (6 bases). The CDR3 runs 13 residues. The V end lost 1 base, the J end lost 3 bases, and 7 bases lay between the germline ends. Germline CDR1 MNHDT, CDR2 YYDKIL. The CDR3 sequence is CASSRGTDYEQYF. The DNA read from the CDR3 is TGTGCTAGCAGTAGAGGGACAGACTATGAACAGTAC.

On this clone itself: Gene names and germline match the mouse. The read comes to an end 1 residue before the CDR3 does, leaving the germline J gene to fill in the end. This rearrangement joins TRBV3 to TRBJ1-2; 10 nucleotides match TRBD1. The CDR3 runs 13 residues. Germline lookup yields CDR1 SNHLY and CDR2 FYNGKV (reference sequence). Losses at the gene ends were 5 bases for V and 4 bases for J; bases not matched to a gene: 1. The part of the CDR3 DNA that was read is TGTGCCAGCAGCGGGACAGGGGTCTCCGACTACACC. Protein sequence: CASSGTGVSDYT. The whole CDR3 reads CASSGTGVSDYTF.

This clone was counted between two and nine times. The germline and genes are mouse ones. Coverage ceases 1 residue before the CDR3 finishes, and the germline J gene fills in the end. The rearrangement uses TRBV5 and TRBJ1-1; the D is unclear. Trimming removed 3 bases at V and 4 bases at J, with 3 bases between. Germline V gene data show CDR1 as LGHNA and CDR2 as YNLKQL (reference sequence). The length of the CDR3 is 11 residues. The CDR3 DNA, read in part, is TGTGCCAGCAGCCAGGGCACAGAAGTCTTC. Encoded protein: CASSQGTEVF. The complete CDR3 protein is CASSQGTEVFF.

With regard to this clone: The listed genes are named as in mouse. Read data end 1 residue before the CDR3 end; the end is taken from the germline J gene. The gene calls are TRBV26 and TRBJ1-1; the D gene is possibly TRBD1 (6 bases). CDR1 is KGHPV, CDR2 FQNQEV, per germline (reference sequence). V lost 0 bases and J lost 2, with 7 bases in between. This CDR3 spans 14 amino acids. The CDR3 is CASSLSGGNTEVFF. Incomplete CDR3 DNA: TGTGCCAGCAGTCTGTCGGGGGGCAACACAGAAGTCTTC.

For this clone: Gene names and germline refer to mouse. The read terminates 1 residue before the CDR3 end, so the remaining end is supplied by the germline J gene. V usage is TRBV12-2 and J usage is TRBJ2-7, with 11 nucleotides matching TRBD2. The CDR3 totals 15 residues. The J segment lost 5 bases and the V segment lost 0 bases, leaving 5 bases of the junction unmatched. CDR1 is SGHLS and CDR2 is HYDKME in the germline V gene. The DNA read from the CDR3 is TGTGCCAGCTCTCTCACTGGGGGGGCGCTGGATGAACAGTAC. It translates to CASSLTGGALDEQY. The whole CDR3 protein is CASSLTGGALDEQYF.

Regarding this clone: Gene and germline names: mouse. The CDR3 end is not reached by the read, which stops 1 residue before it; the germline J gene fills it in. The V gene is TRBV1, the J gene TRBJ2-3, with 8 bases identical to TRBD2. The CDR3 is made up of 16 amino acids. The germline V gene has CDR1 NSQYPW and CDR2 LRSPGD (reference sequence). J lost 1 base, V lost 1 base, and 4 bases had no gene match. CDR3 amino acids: CTCSAAGGRGAETLYF. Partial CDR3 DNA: TGCACCTGCAGTGCAGCTGGGGGGCGCGGTGCAGAAACGCTGTAT.

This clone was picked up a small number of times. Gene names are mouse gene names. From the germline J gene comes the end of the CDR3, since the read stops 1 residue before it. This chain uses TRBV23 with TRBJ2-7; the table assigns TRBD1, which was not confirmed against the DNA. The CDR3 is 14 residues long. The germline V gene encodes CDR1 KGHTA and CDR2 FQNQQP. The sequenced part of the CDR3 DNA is TGCTCCAGCAGTCAATCGACAGGGGGGTATGAACAGTAC. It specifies CSSSQSTGGYEQY. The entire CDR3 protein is CSSSQSTGGYEQYF.

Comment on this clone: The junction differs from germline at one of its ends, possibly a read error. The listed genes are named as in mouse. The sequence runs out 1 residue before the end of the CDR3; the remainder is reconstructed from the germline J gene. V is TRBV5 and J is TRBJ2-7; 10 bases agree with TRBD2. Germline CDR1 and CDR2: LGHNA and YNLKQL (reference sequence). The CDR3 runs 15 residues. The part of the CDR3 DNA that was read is TGTGCCAGCAGCCGGACTGGGGGAAGCTCCTATGTACAGTAC. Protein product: CASSRTGGSSYVQY. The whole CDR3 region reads CASSRTGGSSYVQYF.

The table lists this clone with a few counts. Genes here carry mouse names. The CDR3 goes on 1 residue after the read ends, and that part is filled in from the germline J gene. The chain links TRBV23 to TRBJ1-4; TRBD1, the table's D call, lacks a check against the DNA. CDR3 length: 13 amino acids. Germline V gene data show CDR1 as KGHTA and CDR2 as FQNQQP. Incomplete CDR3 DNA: TGCTCCAGCAGTCATGACAGTCGCGAAAGATTATTT. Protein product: CSSSHDSRERLF. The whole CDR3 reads CSSSHDSRERLFF.